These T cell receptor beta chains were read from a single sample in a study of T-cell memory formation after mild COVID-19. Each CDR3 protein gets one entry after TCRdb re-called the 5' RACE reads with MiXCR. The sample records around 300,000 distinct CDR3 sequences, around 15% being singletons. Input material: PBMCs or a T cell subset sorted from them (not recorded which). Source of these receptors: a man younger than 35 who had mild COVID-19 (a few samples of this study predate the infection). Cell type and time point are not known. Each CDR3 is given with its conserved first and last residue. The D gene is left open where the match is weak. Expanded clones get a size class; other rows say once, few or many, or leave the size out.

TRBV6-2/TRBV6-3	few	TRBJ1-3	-	CASRQVPFSGSTIYF	TGTGCCAGCCGACAGGTTCCGTTCTCTGGAAGCACCATATATTTT
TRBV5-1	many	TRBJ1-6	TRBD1	CASSRGQDNSPLHF	TGCGCCAGCAGCCGGGGACAGGATAATTCACCCCTCCACTTT
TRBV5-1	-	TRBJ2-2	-	CASSLSWVTSTGELFF	TGCGCCAGCAGCTTGTCTTGGGTTACAAGCACCGGGGAGCTGTTTTTT
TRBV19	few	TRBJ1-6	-	CASSAGNNSPLHF	TGTGCCAGTAGCGCCGGAAATAATTCACCCCTCCACTTT
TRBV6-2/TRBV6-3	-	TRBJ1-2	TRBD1	CASSWTGPYGYTF	TGTGCCAGCAGTTGGACAGGGCCATATGGCTACACCTTC
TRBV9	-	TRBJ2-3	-	CASSAFTVSSTDTQYF	TGTGCCAGCAGCGCGTTCACAGTTTCTAGCACAGATACGCAGTATTTT
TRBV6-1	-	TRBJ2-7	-	CASSANRNEQYF	TGTGCCAGCAGCGCCAACAGGAACGAGCAGTACTTC
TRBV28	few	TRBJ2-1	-	CASSPTGASSYNEQFF	TGTGCCAGCAGTCCCACGGGGGCGAGCTCCTACAATGAGCAGTTCTTC
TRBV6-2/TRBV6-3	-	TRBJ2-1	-	CASSSGRITNEQFF	TGTGCCAGCAGTTCGGGACGTATAACCAATGAGCAGTTCTTC
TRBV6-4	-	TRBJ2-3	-	CASSDRAASTDTQYF	TGTGCCAGCAGTGACCGTGCAGCTAGCACAGATACGCAGTATTTT
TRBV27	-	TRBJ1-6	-	CASSSPTDGWGSPLHF	TGTGCCAGCAGTTCCCCTACAGACGGTTGGGGTTCACCCCTCCACTTT
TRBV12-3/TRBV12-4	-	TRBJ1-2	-	CASSLGRRLYGYTF	TGTGCCAGCAGTTTAGGCCGTAGGCTCTATGGCTACACCTTC
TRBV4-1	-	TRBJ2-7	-	CASSQDFGSSYEQYF	TGCGCCAGCAGCCAAGACTTCGGGAGCTCCTACGAGCAGTACTTC
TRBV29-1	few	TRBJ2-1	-	CSVEEVGYEQFF	TGCAGCGTTGAAGAGGTGGGCTATGAGCAGTTCTTC
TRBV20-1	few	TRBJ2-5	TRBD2	CSARDIKRGAQETQYF	TGCAGTGCTAGGGACATCAAGCGGGGGGCCCAAGAGACCCAGTACTTC
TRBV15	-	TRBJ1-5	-	CATGEGNQPQHF	TGTGCCACCGGGGAGGGCAATCAGCCCCAGCATTTT
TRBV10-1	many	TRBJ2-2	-	CASSDGDTGELFF	TGCGCCAGCAGTGACGGGGACACCGGGGAGCTGTTTTTT
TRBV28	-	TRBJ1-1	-	CASSQWLPNTEAFF	TGTGCCAGCAGTCAGTGGCTCCCCAACACTGAAGCTTTCTTT
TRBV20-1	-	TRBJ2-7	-	CSARGHGTVSSYEQYF	TGCAGTGCTAGAGGCCACGGGACGGTGAGCTCCTACGAGCAGTACTTC
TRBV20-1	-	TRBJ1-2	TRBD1	CSARDRGPWGYTF	TGCAGTGCTAGGGACAGGGGGCCCTGGGGCTACACCTTC
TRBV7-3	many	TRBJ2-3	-	CASSLIGGLTDTQYF	TGTGCCAGCAGCTTGATCGGGGGCCTCACAGATACGCAGTATTTT
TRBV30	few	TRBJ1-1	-	CAWSATGRAFF	TGTGCCTGGAGTGCCACAGGGAGAGCTTTCTTT
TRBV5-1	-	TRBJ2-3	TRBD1	CASRAGTGLTDTQYF	TGCGCCAGCAGAGCCGGGACAGGGTTAACAGATACGCAGTATTTT
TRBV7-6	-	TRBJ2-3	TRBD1	CASSYRGSTDTQYF	TGTGCCAGCAGCTACAGGGGTAGCACAGATACGCAGTATTTT
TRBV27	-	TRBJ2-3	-	CASSHLLLSTDTQYF	TGTGCCAGCAGTCACCTTCTTCTAAGCACAGATACGCAGTATTTT
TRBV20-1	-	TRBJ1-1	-	CSARGVAQLNTEAFF	TGCAGTGCTAGAGGGGTTGCACAGCTGAACACTGAAGCTTTCTTT
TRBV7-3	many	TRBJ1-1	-	CASSLGLRTEAFF	TGTGCCAGCAGCTTGGGATTGCGAACTGAAGCTTTCTTT
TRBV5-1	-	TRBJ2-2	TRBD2	CASSRGRLARTGELFF	TGCGCCAGCAGCCGGGGTAGACTAGCGCGCACCGGGGAGCTGTTTTTT
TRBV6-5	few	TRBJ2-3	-	CASSGQTDTQYF	TGTGCCAGCAGCGGACAAACAGATACGCAGTATTTT
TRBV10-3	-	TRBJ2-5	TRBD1	CATAGQGERETQYF	TGTGCCACGGCGGGACAGGGAGAGAGAGAGACCCAGTACTTC
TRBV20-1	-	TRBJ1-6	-	CSARGRGEDYNSPLHF	TGCAGTGCTAGGGGTCGGGGGGAAGACTATAATTCACCCCTCCACTTT
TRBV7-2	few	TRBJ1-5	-	CASSSAGTENQPQHF	TGTGCCAGCAGCTCGGCCGGGACGGAGAATCAGCCCCAGCATTTT
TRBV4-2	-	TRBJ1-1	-	CASGQGSTEAFF	TGTGCCAGCGGGCAGGGGAGCACTGAAGCTTTCTTT
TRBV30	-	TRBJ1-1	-	CAWSRESLITEAFF	TGTGCCTGGAGCAGGGAGAGTTTAATCACTGAAGCTTTCTTT
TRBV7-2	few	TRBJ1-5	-	CASSYGGEQPQHF	TGTGCCAGCAGCTACGGGGGGGAGCAGCCCCAGCATTTT
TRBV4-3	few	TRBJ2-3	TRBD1	CASSYGQGGTDTQYF	TGCGCCAGCAGCTACGGACAGGGTGGCACAGATACGCAGTATTTT
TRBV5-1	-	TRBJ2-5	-	CASSLAGDGETQYF	TGCGCCAGCAGCTTGGCGGGTGACGGGGAGACCCAGTACTTC
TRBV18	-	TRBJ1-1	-	CASSPPGTRRQVTEAFF	TGTGCCAGCTCACCACCGGGGACACGGAGGCAGGTCACTGAAGCTTTCTTT
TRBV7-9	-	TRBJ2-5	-	CASSLEGPGETQYF	TGTGCCAGCAGCTTAGAGGGACCGGGGGAGACCCAGTACTTC
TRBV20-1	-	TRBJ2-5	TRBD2	CSASWKTSGLTQYF	TGCAGTGCTAGCTGGAAGACTAGCGGTTTGACCCAGTACTTC
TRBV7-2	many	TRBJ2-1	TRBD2	CASSLMAGGNNEQFF	TGTGCCAGCAGCTTAATGGCGGGGGGGAACAATGAGCAGTTCTTC
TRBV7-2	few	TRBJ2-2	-	CASSLIRNTGELFF	TGTGCCAGCAGCCTGATCCGGAACACCGGGGAGCTGTTTTTT
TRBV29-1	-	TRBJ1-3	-	CSVESDRNSGNTIYF	TGCAGCGTTGAAAGCGACCGTAACTCTGGAAACACCATATATTTT
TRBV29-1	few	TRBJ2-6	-	CSVDDRSGANVLTF	TGCAGCGTTGACGACCGCTCTGGGGCCAACGTCCTGACTTTC
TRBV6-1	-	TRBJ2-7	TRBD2	CASSENSPLAGYEQYF	TGTGCCAGCAGTGAGAATTCCCCACTAGCGGGTTACGAGCAGTACTTC
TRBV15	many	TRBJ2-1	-	CATSRESWARQRYNEQFF	TGTGCCACCAGCAGAGAGTCGTGGGCTAGACAACGATACAATGAGCAGTTCTTC
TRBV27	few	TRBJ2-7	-	CASSLVTSRGINYEQYF	TGTGCCAGCAGTTTAGTAACTTCGAGAGGAATAAACTACGAGCAGTACTTC
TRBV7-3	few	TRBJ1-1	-	CASSQLRSSLAEAFF	TGTGCCAGCAGCCAACTCCGGTCCAGTTTGGCTGAAGCTTTCTTT
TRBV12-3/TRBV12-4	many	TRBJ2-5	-	CASSASTGSETQYF	TGTGCCAGCAGTGCCTCGACAGGTTCTGAGACCCAGTACTTC
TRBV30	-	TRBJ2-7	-	CAWSPWDREQYF	TGTGCCTGGAGTCCCTGGGATCGCGAGCAGTACTTC
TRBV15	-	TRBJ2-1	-	CATSRDQRVQFF	TGTGCCACCAGCAGAGATCAGAGAGTACAGTTCTTC
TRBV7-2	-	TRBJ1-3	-	CASSLTRNTIYF	TGTGCCAGCAGCTTGACCCGGAACACCATATATTTT
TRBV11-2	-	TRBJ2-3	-	CASSFRTSRRTDTQYF	TGTGCCAGCAGCTTCCGGACCTCCCGACGTACAGATACGCAGTATTTT
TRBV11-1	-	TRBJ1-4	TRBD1	CASSRRDRNEKLFF	TGTGCCAGCAGCCGACGGGACAGGAATGAAAAACTGTTTTTT
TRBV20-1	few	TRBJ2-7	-	CSAREGSGSSYEQYF	TGCAGTGCTAGAGAAGGGTCAGGGAGCTCCTACGAGCAGTACTTC
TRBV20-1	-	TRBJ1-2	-	CSASDGQSFRSYTF	TGCAGTGCCTCAGACGGGCAGTCTTTTAGGAGCTACACCTTC
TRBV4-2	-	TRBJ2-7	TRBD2	CASSQGLAGPYEQYF	TGTGCCAGCAGCCAAGGACTAGCGGGACCCTACGAGCAGTACTTC
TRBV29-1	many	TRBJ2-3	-	CSVGEWRGGGDTQYF	TGCAGCGTTGGTGAATGGCGGGGAGGGGGCGATACGCAGTATTTT
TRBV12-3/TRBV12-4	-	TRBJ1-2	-	CASRQAYGYTF	TGTGCCAGCAGGCAGGCCTATGGCTACACCTTC